This TCR beta chain was identified during a study of blood T cell repertoires in COVID-19. This clone was recorded a few times. Generated by immunoSEQ multiplex PCR, the TCRdb table keeps only in-frame clones and is missing some. The sample yields about 150,000 clones, about 83% seen once. Germline values: CDR1 SGDLS, CDR2 YYNGEE. V lost 0 bases and J 3 bases, leaving 4 bases between the germline ends. The CDR3 is 13 amino acids. The receptor comes from a human donor in a cohort sampled during active COVID-19. Sequencing was carried out using peripheral blood. The V and J genes are TRBV9 and TRBJ1-5; no clear D gene. CDR3: CASSVGLNQPQHF. The CDR3 DNA reads TGTGCCAGCAGCGTAGGGCTCAATCAGCCCCAGCATTTT. Based on the CDR3 plus reference TRBV9 and TRBJ1-5, the full variable domain is DSGVTQTPKHLITATGQRVTLRCSPRSGDLSVYWYQQSLDQGLQFLIQYYNGEERAKGNILERFSAQQFPDLHSELNLSSLELGDSALYFCASSVGLNQPQHFGDGTRLSIL.